This T cell receptor (beta chain) was identified during a study of human T cells and chemical hapten exposure listed by TCRdb under 2021. With respect to the entire study: For sensitization, 2% DPC in acetone was applied to a roughly 2 cm by roughly 2 cm area of upper inner arm skin. Throughout the approximately 23-week study period, patients were also given weekly therapeutic DPC doses on the scalp. Patch testing was performed on the upper back with Finn chambers containing 0.01% DPC, and the patch tests were scored after 6 days according to International Contact Dermatitis Research Group standards. The mostly female patient cohort included alopecia areata with under or over 50% scalp involvement, alopecia totalis and alopecia universalis. Libraries were pooled for sequencing, and per-sample TCR yields varied mainly because of small differences in library volumes within the pool. Peripheral blood TCR repertoire changes were tracked in vivo in alopecia patients during primary and secondary sensitization to the hapten diphenylcyclopropenone (DPC). Blood samples were taken from patients before sensitization (week 0) and then at 2, 6 and about 24 weeks after DPC sensitization. Twenty-nine alopecia patients provided blood for TCR sequencing at one to four time points (pre-sensitization, 2, 6 and 24 weeks).

To prepare the library, RACE was applied. This sample was sequenced with a NextSeq 500. During library preparation, unique molecular identifiers were attached to individual cDNA molecules so that TCRs could be counted in a quantitative, reproducible way. From each blood RNA sample, both TCR alpha and TCR beta chains were sequenced. On the authors' methods: Samples had a median of around 92,000 TCRs, with a range from about 23,224 to 750,000. V, J and CDR3 annotation of the TCR reads was carried out using the Decombinator software suite. Every sample was subsampled to the same number of TCRs (28,000) for the PS versus PT1 abundance plots. TCRs were defined as expanded if absent before sensitization and observed at least eight times at the 2-week time point. TCRdb reprocessing: public reads trimmed at Q25 with fastp, clones called with MiXCR, in-frame beta chains kept. A single entry per CDR3 protein holds the most common genes and DNA from its merged rows. The V and J calls were determined by TCRdb, not by the authors. The sample table contains around 200,000 distinct CDR3 sequences; only one count was recorded for 24% of them. Together, the top ten hold over 2% of the sample.

The germline V gene (reference sequence) gives CDR1 as DFQATT and CDR2 as SNEGSKA. Trimming costs V 0 bases and J 5 bases, and their ends lie 20 bases apart. Measured from the cysteine to the phenylalanine, the CDR3 is 17 residues long. The entry retains the CDR3 DNA only, 51 bases that are in frame from base 1. The time point label, as the study defines it: patch test 3, about 24 weeks after DPC sensitization. The treatment or condition label, as the study defines it: therapeutic diphenylcyclopropenone sensitization with weekly scalp DPC. At each patch-test visit, blood was drawn before the patch test was applied. Patients were eligible if aged 18 to 70, diagnosed with alopecia and judged suitable for DPC therapy, and pregnant patients were excluded. Unfractionated whole blood was collected in Tempus Blood RNA tubes, and total RNA was extracted from that blood. The table lists this clonotype with a few counts. This clone's antigen is unknown. Per-base quality was not reported, and no clone a single base away is much larger than it.

The paper's findings and limits, for the study overall: After repeated subsampling, changes were observed in the strength of the expansion versus patch-test correlation and in the threshold at which the correlation became significant. Patch test score correlated positively with the number of PT1 expanded TCRs, reaching significance at thresholds 8, 16 and 32 but not at 4. DPC sensitization did not change the number of TCRs with a frequency above 1 in 1000, and there was no evidence of changes in global repertoire structure. Because every patient had alopecia, a presumed autoimmune disease, the patients' immune response might differ from that of healthy individuals. Compared with pre-sensitization or healthy control sets, expanded TCRs formed significantly more large CDR3 similarity clusters, which is consistent with antigen-driven responses.

Sequencing used whole blood, obtained in connection with sensitization to the hapten diphenylcyclopropenone (DPC). The TCR was taken from a woman aged 40 to 50 with alopecia areata. Some clones in this sample may be carry-over from other donors' samples. The rearranged segments are TRBV20-1 and TRBJ1-5, with a weak D call of TRBD1 (5 bases match). The sequenced DNA: TGCAGTGCTAGAGATGAGTGGCGGCAGGGTGGGGATCAGCCCCAGCATTTT. Its protein is CSARDEWRQGGDQPQHF.